This T cell receptor beta chain is from a study of T-cell reconstitution after alpha-beta-depleted transplantation in children. Using unique molecular identifiers, the investigators prepared the TCRbeta library. TCRdb reprocessed the PCR reads via MiXCR and lists one record per CDR3 protein. The sample yields about 120,000 distinct CDR3 sequences, 20% to 25% seen once. This clonotype was recorded at least ten times. Germline-derived CDR1 and CDR2 are KGHSH and LQKENI. The CDR3 covers 14 residues. V was clipped by 3 bases and J by 1 base, with 7 bases between them. The sample was PBMCs, mostly from graft donor cells, taken 180 days after TCRalphabeta/CD19-depleted stem cell transplant. The TCR sequence derives from a male patient aged 2-10 years who had a stem cell transplant for chronic granulomatous disease, so the T cells may come from the graft donor. The chain joins TRBV18 to TRBJ2-1; D is unclear. For the CDR3, the DNA is TGTGCCAGCTCACCGGACCCATCCTACAATGAGCAGTTCTTC. Residues: CASSPDPSYNEQFF.